This note documents a single T cell receptor beta chain sequence. No antigen is known for it. The data are from a study of glioma-infiltrating T cells. Amplification of TCR alpha and beta CDR3 regions from RNA used iRepertoire nested multiplex PCR. Tissue mRNA or PBMC total RNA, roughly 100-400 ng, went into one-step reverse transcription and amplification. One entry per CDR3 protein, called by TCRdb with MiXCR from the multiplex PCR reads. The table has more than 110,000 distinct CDR3 sequences, roughly 43% seen once. In germline, CDR1 is SNHLY, CDR2 FYNNEI. V was trimmed by 3 bases and J by 1 base, leaving 9 bases between them. CDR3 length: 14 amino acids. Points from the study as a whole: Above-expected tissue-blood divergence occurred in all gliomas, most in low-grade ones. Only very few CDR3 sequences appeared in both tissue and blood.

The V gene is TRBV2, the J gene TRBJ1-1; D call uncertain. Sequenced: glioma tissue, nonneoplastic brain tissue, or PBMCs (not recorded which). The sequence was obtained from a human donor with low-grade glioma or glioblastoma, undergoing nonglioma brain surgery, or in good health (not recorded which). CDR3 sequence reads: CASSERTENTEAFF. In DNA form, the CDR3 reads TGTGCCAGCAGTGAGCGGACGGAGAACACTGAAGCTTTCTTT.